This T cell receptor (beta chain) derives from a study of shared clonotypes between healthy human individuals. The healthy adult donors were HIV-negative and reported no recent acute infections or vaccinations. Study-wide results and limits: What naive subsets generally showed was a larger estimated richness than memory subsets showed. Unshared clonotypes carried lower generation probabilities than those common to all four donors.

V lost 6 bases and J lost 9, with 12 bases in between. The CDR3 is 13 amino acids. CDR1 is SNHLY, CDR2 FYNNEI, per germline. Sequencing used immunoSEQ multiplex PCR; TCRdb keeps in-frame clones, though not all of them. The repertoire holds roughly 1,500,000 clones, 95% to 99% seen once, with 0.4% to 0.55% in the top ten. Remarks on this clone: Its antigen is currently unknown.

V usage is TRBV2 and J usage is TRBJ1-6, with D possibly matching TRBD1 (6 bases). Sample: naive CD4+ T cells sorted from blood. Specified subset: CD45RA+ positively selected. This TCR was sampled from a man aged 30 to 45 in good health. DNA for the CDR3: TGTGCCAGCAGCGAGGAGGACAGTTCACCCCTCCACTTT. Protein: CASSEEDSSPLHF.